Listed here are 24 T cell receptor beta chains from one sample, sequenced in a study of glioma-infiltrating T cells. Amplification of TCR alpha and beta CDR3 regions from RNA used iRepertoire nested multiplex PCR. TCRdb re-called the multiplex PCR reads with MiXCR, one entry per CDR3 protein. The data show about 140,000 distinct CDR3 sequences, about two fifths seen once. Sequencing was carried out using glioma tissue, nonneoplastic brain tissue, or PBMCs (not recorded which). Receptor source: a human donor with low-grade glioma or glioblastoma, undergoing nonglioma brain surgery, or in good health (not recorded which).

The CDR3: CSILGRGQEVNGYTF. CDR3 DNA sequence: TGCAGCATTCTTGGGAGGGGGCAAGAGGTGAATGGCTACACCTTC. The rearrangement joins TRBV29-1 to TRBJ1-2; 7 nucleotides agree with TRBD1. This CDR3 is 15 amino acids long. The germline V gene has CDR1 SQVTM and CDR2 ANQGSEA. V lost 8 bases and J lost 6; bases outside the gene matches: 18.

The chain carries TRBV20-1 and TRBJ2-3; perhaps D is TRBD1 or TRBD2 (6 bases each). The CDR3 is 14 residues long. V gave up 3 bases and J gave up 1 base, with 11 bases separating them. Germline CDR1 reads DFQATT; CDR2 reads SNEGSKA (reference sequence). The CDR3 region has the DNA TGCAGTGCTAGGGGGGGCGATGGCACAGATACGCAGTATTTT. It yields the protein CSARGGDGTDTQYF.

The chain combines TRBV6-1 with TRBJ1-5, with a weak D call TRBD1 (5 bases). The CDR3 runs 15 residues. Germline CDR1 reads MNHNS; CDR2 reads SASEGT. V was cut by 3 bases and J by 9 bases, with 18 bases left in between. CDR3 nucleotide sequence: TGTGCCAGCAGTGATATTTCGGCAGGGATGCCGCCCCAGCATTTT. Translating gives CASSDISAGMPPQHF.

This chain's CDR3 is CASSKITALEVRTQYF. DNA of the CDR3: TGTGCCAGCAGTAAGATAACAGCACTTGAAGTGAGAACGCAGTATTTT. V and J are TRBV27 and TRBJ2-3, with D unclear. This CDR3 comprises 16 residues. The germline CDR1 and CDR2 sequences are MNHEY and SMNVEV (reference sequence). Trimming removed 5 bases at V and 9 bases at J, with 24 bases between.

This clonotype turned up a few times. J is TRBJ1-1 and V is TRBV2; D unresolved. Germline lookup yields CDR1 SNHLY and CDR2 FYNNEI. The CDR3 is 15 amino acids. The germline V and J ends were trimmed by 5 bases and 3 bases, with 16 bases remaining between them. CDR3 loop: CASSSPTWGDTEAFF. The DNA of the CDR3 is TGTGCCAGCAGTAGCCCTACTTGGGGAGACACTGAAGCTTTCTTT. The entire variable domain, with the rest obtained from reference TRBV2 and TRBJ1-1, is as follows: EPEVTQTPSHQVTQMGQEVILRCVPISNHLYFYWYRQILGQKVEFLVSFYNNEISEKSEIFDDQFSVERPDGSNFTLKIRSTKLEDSAMYFCASSSPTWGDTEAFFGQGTRLTVV.

This clonotype came up many times. The V call is TRBV28, the J call TRBJ2-1, with D possibly being TRBD1 (6 bases). Looked up from germline, CDR1 is MDHEN and CDR2 is SYDVKM. The CDR3 has 11 residues. V was clipped by 11 bases and J by 8 bases, with 13 bases between them. The CDR3 nucleotides read TGTGCCTCCGAGGGGGACGATGAGCAGTTCTTC. This gives the protein CASEGDDEQFF.

V gene TRBV11-2 combines with J gene TRBJ2-3; the D is unclear. The CDR3 length is 15 residues. Germline values: CDR1 SGHAT, CDR2 FQNNGV. V was trimmed by 5 bases and J by 4 bases, leaving 16 bases between them. The CDR3 DNA sequence: TGTGCCAGCAGCATCACCATGTCCGTGGCAGATACGCAGTATTTT. Its translation: CASSITMSVADTQYF.

This clonotype was observed a handful of times. The chain carries TRBV3-1 and TRBJ1-1; D perhaps matches TRBD1 (5 bases). V was cut by 1 base and J by 8 bases, with 8 bases left in between. The CDR3 extends over 12 amino acids. Germline V gives CDR1 LGHDT, CDR2 YNNKEL (reference sequence). DNA of the CDR3: TGTGCCAGCAGCCAAGGCGACAGAGAAGCTTTCTTT. This codes for CASSQGDREAFF. The full variable domain, in which reference TRBV3-1 and TRBJ1-1 provide the parts outside the CDR3, is DTAVSQTPKYLVTQMGNDKSIKCEQNLGHDTMYWYKQDSKKFLKIMFSYNNKELIINETVPNRFSPKSPDKAHLNLHINSLELGDSAVYFCASSQGDREAFFGQGTRLTVV.

The rearrangement links TRBV20-1 to TRBJ2-7, with D possibly being TRBD2 (6 bases). This CDR3 is 13 amino acids long. The germline V gene has CDR1 DFQATT and CDR2 SNEGSKA (reference sequence). The V end lost 6 bases, the J end lost 4 bases, and 16 bases lay between the germline ends. The CDR3: CSAADGRVYEQYF. DNA of the CDR3: TGCAGTGCCGCGGACGGGAGAGTATACGAGCAGTACTTC.

This clonotype was seen more than once but under ten times. The rearrangement joins TRBV12-3 or TRBV12-4 to TRBJ2-7; TRBD2 agrees at 7 bases. V lost 4 bases, J lost 6 bases, and 3 bases stayed unmatched. The CDR3 sequence is 12 residues long. CDR3 in DNA: TGTGCCAGCAGTTCCGGGACTATCGAGCAGTACTTC. As protein: CASSSGTIEQYF.

Concerning this clonotype itself: An end of the junction differs from the germline gene, which may be a read error. The rearrangement links TRBV28 to TRBJ1-6; D not resolved. The CDR3 consists of 14 residues. CDR1 and CDR2 from the germline V gene are MDHEN and SYDVKM. DNA of the CDR3: TGTGCCAGCAGCGACACATGGGATAATTCACTCCTCCACTTT. Amino acids: CASSDTWDNSLLHF.

Points on this clonotype: The germline gene is not matched at one end of the junction; a read error may be the cause. This chain links TRBV7-9 with TRBJ2-7; D gene unclear. The J call may not be correct, given that the DNA end is closer to TRBJ2-5. Per the germline V gene, CDR1 is SEHNR and CDR2 is FQNEAQ (reference sequence). There are 13 residues in the CDR3. The CDR3 sequence is CASSPPYGETQYF. CDR3 DNA sequence: TGTGCTAGCAGCCCGCCATACGGCGAGACCCAGTACTTC.

The table lists this clonotype with a few counts. The chain employs TRBV7-2 and TRBJ2-3, with D possibly matching TRBD2 (5 bases). The CDR3 sequence is 16 residues long. Deletions cut 5 bases from V and 4 bases from J, with 19 bases between. Germline CDR1 reads SGHTA; CDR2 reads FQGNSA. CDR3 in amino acids: CASSPNIISGSDTQYF. The DNA for the CDR3 is TGTGCCAGCAGCCCAAATATCATCTCGGGGTCAGATACGCAGTATTTT. Drawing the rest from reference TRBV7-2 and TRBJ2-3, the complete variable domain is GAGVSQSPSNKVTEKGKDVELRCDPISGHTALYWYRQSLGQGLEFLIYFQGNSAPDKSGLPSDRFSAERTGGSVSTLTIQRTQQEDSAVYLCASSPNIISGSDTQYFGPGTRLTVL.

This clonotype has just a few counts. The chain is built from TRBV19 and TRBJ2-5; D possibly corresponds to TRBD2 (6 bases). Germline CDR1 reads LNHDA; CDR2 reads SQIVND (reference sequence). The CDR3 runs to 13 residues. V was shortened by 8 bases and J by 5 bases, with 15 bases between the two germline ends. CDR3 in DNA: TGTGCCAGTGGAGACGGGAGTTATGAGACCCAGTACTTC. Translation gives CASGDGSYETQYF.

Turning to this clonotype: The junction departs from germline at one end; a sequencing error may be responsible. This chain connects TRBV6-1 to TRBJ1-6, with D maybe TRBD1 (5 bases). The CDR3 runs 13 residues. From germline, CDR1 is MNHNS and CDR2 SASEGT. In DNA, the CDR3 is TGTGCCAGCAGTGAAAGGGGTAATTCACCCCTCAACTTT. Translated, it gives CASSERGNSPLNF.

This clonotype was detected a few times. V gene TRBV6-5 combines with J gene TRBJ2-7; D unresolved. V dropped 2 bases and J dropped 0 bases, with 8 bases sitting between them. This CDR3 spans 14 amino acids. Germline CDR1 and CDR2: MNHEY and SVGAGI. In nucleotides, the CDR3 is TGTGCCAGCAGTTACGGCGGCACCTCCTACGAGCAGTACTTC. Amino acid sequence: CASSYGGTSYEQYF.

The table lists this clonotype with a few counts. This rearrangement joins TRBV28 to TRBJ2-5, with unresolved D. V lost 6 bases to trimming and J lost 5 bases, with 10 bases between them. CDR3 length equals 12 residues. Looked up from germline, CDR1 is MDHEN and CDR2 is SYDVKM. The CDR3 nucleotides read TGTGCCAGCAGATCTCAGTGGGAGACCCAGTACTTC. It encodes CASRSQWETQYF.

Comments on this clonotype: At one end the junction does not follow the germline gene, possibly because of a read error. V usage is TRBV6-1 and J usage is TRBJ1-2; D is unclear. CDR3 length: 13 residues. Germline V lookup: CDR1 MNHNS, CDR2 SASEGT. The CDR3 nucleotides read TGTGCCAGCAGTACATATTCTAACTATGGCTACGCCTTC. Translating it yields CASSTYSNYGYAF.

The chain couples TRBV15 to TRBJ2-3, with D hard to call. The V end was cut by 0 bases, the J end by 5 bases, with 12 bases between. The CDR3 contains 15 residues. Germline CDR1 reads LNHNV; CDR2 reads YYDKDF (reference sequence). CDR3 coding DNA: TGTGCCACCAGCAGAGATCGTCTAGATCTAGATACGCAGTATTTT. Amino acids: CATSRDRLDLDTQYF.

This clonotype was detected a few times. The chain links TRBV15 to TRBJ2-1; 11 nucleotides match TRBD2. Germline V gene data show CDR1 as LNHNV and CDR2 as YYDKDF (reference sequence). The CDR3 has 17 residues. The ends lost 0 bases at V and 1 base at J; junction bases unmatched: 2. CDR3 DNA sequence: TGTGCCACCAGCAGAGAGTTAGCGGGGGGGTCCTACAATGAGCAGTTCTTC. This codes for CATSRELAGGSYNEQFF.

The table lists this clonotype with a few counts. This chain uses TRBV20-1 with TRBJ2-7, with D perhaps TRBD2 (7 bases). V was trimmed by 5 bases and J by 5 bases, leaving 19 bases between them. Germline CDR1 and CDR2: DFQATT and SNEGSKA (reference sequence). The CDR3 extends over 14 amino acids. The CDR3 DNA reads as TGCAGTGCTCCCGGCCCCGGGGGGCGCAACGAGCAGTACTTC. Translation: CSAPGPGGRNEQYF.

This clonotype has more than one count but fewer than ten. This chain links TRBV27 with TRBJ2-5; 13 nucleotides match TRBD2. CDR1 MNHEY and CDR2 SMNVEV come from the germline V gene (reference sequence). J was trimmed by 5 bases and V by 3 bases; bases with no gene match: 6. The CDR3 length is 16 residues. CDR3 residues: CASSFLLAGGLETQYF. Written as DNA, the CDR3 is TGTGCCAGCAGTTTCCTACTAGCGGGGGGGCTTGAGACCCAGTACTTC.

A few counts support this clonotype. The genes are TRBV20-1 and TRBJ2-3; 11 nucleotides match TRBD2. V was clipped by 7 bases and J by 0 bases; unmatched bases: 18. Germline-derived CDR1 and CDR2 are DFQATT and SNEGSKA (reference sequence). This CDR3 has 19 residues. CDR3: CSVRRPGSGTSGSTDTQYF. The CDR3 DNA reads as TGCAGTGTACGAAGACCGGGGTCTGGGACTAGCGGTAGCACAGATACGCAGTATTTT.

The chain links TRBV6-5 to TRBJ2-3, with a possible D match to TRBD1 (6 bases). The CDR3 covers 15 residues. Germline values: CDR1 MNHEY, CDR2 SVGAGI. V lost 0 bases to trimming and J lost 5 bases, with 12 bases between them. CDR3 bases: TGTGCCAGCAGTTACTCAGGACAGCCCAGAGATACGCAGTATTTT. Translation gives CASSYSGQPRDTQYF.